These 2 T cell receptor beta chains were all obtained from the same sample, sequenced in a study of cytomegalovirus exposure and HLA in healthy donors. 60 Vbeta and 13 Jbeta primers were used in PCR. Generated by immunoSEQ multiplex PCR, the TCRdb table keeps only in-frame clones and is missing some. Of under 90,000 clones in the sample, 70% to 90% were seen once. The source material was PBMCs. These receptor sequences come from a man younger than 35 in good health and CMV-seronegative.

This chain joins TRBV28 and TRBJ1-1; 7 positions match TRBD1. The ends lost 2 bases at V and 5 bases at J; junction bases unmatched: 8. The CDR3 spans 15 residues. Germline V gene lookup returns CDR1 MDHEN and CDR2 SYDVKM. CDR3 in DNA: TGTGCCAGCAGTTTACCCACAGGGGTGGAAACTGAAGCTTTCTTT. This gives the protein CASSLPTGVETEAFF.

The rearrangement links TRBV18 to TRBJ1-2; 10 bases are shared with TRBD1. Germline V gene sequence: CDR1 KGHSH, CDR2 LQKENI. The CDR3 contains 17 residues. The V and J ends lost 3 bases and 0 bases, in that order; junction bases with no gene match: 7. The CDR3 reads CASSPDGTGEANYGYTF. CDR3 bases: TGTGCCAGCTCACCTGATGGGACAGGGGAAGCTAACTATGGCTACACCTTC.